The source of this TCR beta chain is a study of T cell responses to AZD1222 COVID-19 vaccine. Study conclusions and caveats: Among those given AZD1222, only five to seven were seropositive at baseline. Donors in the cohort were predominantly white British and more often female, and clonal diversity was possibly underestimated. Nearly half of spike-specific TCRs reportedly target unmutated variant regions.

The CDR3 covers 13 residues. V dropped 5 bases and J dropped 9 bases, with 14 bases sitting between them. Germline values: CDR1 SGHAT, CDR2 FQNNGV. A word on this clone: Antigen specificity is unknown.

TCRdb's copy holds only in-frame clones and misses some; the assay was immunoSEQ multiplex PCR. The sample contains approximately 150,000 clones, 85% to 90% of which appear only once. This specimen was peripheral blood, taken 28 days after the second AZD1222 dose. This receptor was identified in an adult who received the AZD1222 COVID-19 vaccine. This chain joins TRBV11-2 and TRBJ2-1; D not certain. DNA of the CDR3: TGTGCCAGCAGCCCCCTCCCGTATGGTGAGCAGTTCTTC. Amino acid sequence: CASSPLPYGEQFF.